These T cell receptor beta chains were read from a single sample in a study of blood T cell repertoires in COVID-19. Produced via immunoSEQ multiplex PCR; TCRdb's table is partial and in-frame only. The table records under 250,000 clones, approximately 80% of them present only once. The sample taken for sequencing was peripheral blood. Receptor source: a woman in her sixties or seventies with acute or convalescent COVID-19. Both conserved end residues are trimmed from each CDR3.

>TRBV5-1
ASSLEGRGWEKLF
>TRBV11-2
ASSLDAGGSPLH
>TRBV13
ASSLRLNSGTGGYNSPLH
>TRBV7-2
ASSQLAGGGNEQF
>TRBV2
ASSVGTDSPLH
>TRBV6-5
ASSYSARGGSQPQH
>TRBV3-1/TRBV3-2
ASSVTGTSGGETQY
>TRBV4-3
ASSQDTLAGKY
>TRBV19
ASRGSIRNTIY
>TRBV10-3
AISRQVNSGNTIY
>TRBV6-5
ASSSRDSYQPQH
>TRBV11-2
ASSPTGRSTDTQY
>TRBV12-3/TRBV12-4
ASSLGGDEQY
>TRBV6-5
ASMMSRGNQPQH
>TRBV18
ASSSKGAGELF
>TRBV28
ASTGLTGVGYT
>TRBV18
ASSPGGGEQY
>TRBV5-1
ASSPVGARGTDTQY
>TRBV20-1
SAQGNNEQF
>TRBV5-1
ASSLAHRYGYT
>TRBV7-2
ASSLIHRVVNTGELF
>TRBV4-3
ASSQTHGTGTGNTIY
>TRBV20-1
SAYGGEGYT
>TRBV9
ASSPYGGSNQPQH
>TRBV2
ASSPDRTYEQY
>TRBV28
ASSLPLVGQGRYEQY
>TRBV7-9
ASSLRGLQETQY
>TRBV10-2
ASSGQGAGGYT
>TRBV5-1
ASSRQGAVDTIY
>TRBV30
AWSVGGTSEKLF
>TRBV7-9
ASSSGQGANGYT
>TRBV30
AWHPTGMNTEAF
>TRBV30
AWTSQLNTEAF
>TRBV9
ASSVAPGQRNYGYT
>TRBV21-1
ASSKARRERGSDNEQF
>TRBV30
AWSVGGGAWETQY
>TRBV6-6
ASSTGSPSLKQY
>TRBV19
ASSSFGGALDTQY
>TRBV10-3
ATYSSGGGNEQF
>TRBV5-4
ASSLKTRTQETQY
>TRBV6-5
ASGYRALNSPLH
>TRBV18
ASSPGQYNSPLH
>TRBV10-1
ASSESRAGGTEAF
>TRBV6-2/TRBV6-3
ASSLLTSFDEQF
>TRBV7-2
ASSYNGLRSYRGYT
>TRBV4-2
ASSQGLLRGEPYEQY
>TRBV4-3
ASSHLGETEAF
>TRBV4-1
ASSQETQGIEAF
>TRBV5-1
ASSLVARNEQY
>TRBV6-1
ASSEEGRGRTNYGYT